Detailed here is one T cell receptor beta chain. As yet, its antigen is unknown. The data stem from a study of glioma-infiltrating T cells after dendritic cell vaccination. Study-level background: Treatment, given 2003 to 2012, was autologous tumor lysate-pulsed dendritic cell vaccination. Dendritic cells derived from monocytes and pulsed with autologous tumor lysate formed the vaccine. Whole-study results and caveats: Longer survival after dendritic cell vaccination followed higher pretreatment TIL content.

This CDR3 region has 14 residues. Germline lookup yields CDR1 KGHSH and CDR2 LQKENI. V shed 0 bases and J 4 bases; nucleotides not matched to a gene: 2. The primer mix had 60 V beta and 13 J beta primers. Method: immunoSEQ multiplex PCR; TCRdb's copy keeps in-frame clones and lacks some. The data hold tens of thousands of clones, with 80% to 85% observed a single time. Time point defined: after dendritic cell vaccination, including at tumor progression/relapse. The specimen comprised blood, sampled after dendritic cell vaccination. This chain uses TRBV18 with TRBJ1-1; 7 bases match TRBD1. The TCR sequence derives from a human donor with glioblastoma. CDR3 in amino acids: CASSPPPGGTEAFF. CDR3 DNA: TGTGCCAGCTCACCACCTCCAGGGGGCACTGAAGCTTTCTTT.